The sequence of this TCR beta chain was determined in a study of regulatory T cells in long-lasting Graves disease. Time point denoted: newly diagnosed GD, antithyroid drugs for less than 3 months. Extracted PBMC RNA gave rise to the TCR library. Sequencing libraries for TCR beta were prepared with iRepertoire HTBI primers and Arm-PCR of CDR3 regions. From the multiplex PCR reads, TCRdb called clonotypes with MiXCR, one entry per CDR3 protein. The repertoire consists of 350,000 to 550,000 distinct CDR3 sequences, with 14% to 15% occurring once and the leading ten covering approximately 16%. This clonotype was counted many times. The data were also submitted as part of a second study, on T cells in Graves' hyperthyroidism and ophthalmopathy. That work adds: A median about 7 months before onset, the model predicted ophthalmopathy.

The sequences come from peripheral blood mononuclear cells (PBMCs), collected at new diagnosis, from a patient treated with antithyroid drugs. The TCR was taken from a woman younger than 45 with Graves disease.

Written as DNA, the CDR3 is TGCAGTGCTGCTCTAGCGGGAGTTAACAATGAGCAGTTCTTC. Its translation: CSAALAGVNNEQFF. The chain recombines TRBV20-1 with TRBJ2-1; 10 nucleotides line up with TRBD2. The junction had 6 bases not matched to a gene; V was cut back by 5 bases and J by 5 bases. This CDR3 has 14 amino acids. Germline V lookup: CDR1 DFQATT, CDR2 SNEGSKA (reference sequence).